The rows below give T cell receptor beta chains drawn from one sample of a study of molecular identifiers for immune sequencing clone quantification. TCRdb reanalysed the PCR reads using MiXCR and keeps one entry per CDR3 protein. The sample contains approximately 500,000 distinct CDR3 sequences, around 23% of which appear only once. Specimen: naive CD8+ T cells from blood, with Jurkat cell RNA spiked in. Receptors were obtained from a human donor in good health. Some libraries in this study had Jurkat cell RNA spiked in. Both conserved end residues are part of each CDR3. A D gene is named only where the DNA matches it firmly. A clone size is listed for some rows: how often the clone was seen (once, few, many), or a class if it is expanded.

clone_size	j_call	v_call	d_call	cdr3_aa	cdr3_nt
many	TRBJ1-5	TRBV25-1	.	CASSEEGEPGPQHF	TGTGCCAGCAGTGAGGAGGGGGAGCCTGGGCCCCAGCATTTT
few	TRBJ2-2	TRBV20-1	.	CSARELGGAGELFF	TGCAGTGCTAGAGAATTAGGGGGGGCCGGGGAGCTGTTTTTT
few	TRBJ1-1	TRBV24-1	TRBD1	CATSGPPAGGLTEAFF	TGTGCCACCAGTGGGCCCCCGGCAGGGGGCCTCACTGAAGCTTTCTTT
few	TRBJ2-5	TRBV7-6	TRBD2	CASSLVLAGSETQYF	TGTGCCAGCAGCTTAGTACTAGCGGGAAGCGAGACCCAGTACTTC
many	TRBJ2-3	TRBV7-8	.	CASSAVGGHDTQYF	TGTGCCAGCAGCGCGGTTGGGGGGCATGATACGCAGTATTTT
many	TRBJ1-1	TRBV29-1	.	CSVDWPEGTEAFF	TGCAGCGTTGATTGGCCCGAAGGGACTGAAGCTTTCTTT
.	TRBJ2-1	TRBV27	TRBD2	CTSSLFLAGNNEQFF	TGTACCAGCAGTTTATTCCTAGCGGGAAACAATGAGCAGTTCTTC
.	TRBJ2-7	TRBV15	.	CATGVPDYEQYF	TGTGCCACGGGAGTTCCGGACTACGAGCAGTACTTC
few	TRBJ2-7	TRBV19	.	CASSIDAGTRGYEQYF	TGTGCCAGTAGTATAGATGCCGGGACAAGGGGCTACGAGCAGTACTTC
few	TRBJ2-7	TRBV20-1	TRBD2	CSAINVAGGYEQYF	TGCAGTGCTATAAATGTAGCGGGAGGGTACGAGCAGTACTTC
.	TRBJ2-2	TRBV20-1	.	CSARDVQGKAPNTGELFF	TGCAGTGCTAGAGATGTCCAGGGGAAAGCTCCGAACACCGGGGAGCTGTTTTTT
many	TRBJ1-5	TRBV6-4	TRBD1	CASSDSYGLTGKHQPQHF	TGTGCCAGCAGTGACTCTTACGGCTTGACAGGGAAACATCAGCCCCAGCATTTT